This passage covers 17 T cell receptor beta chains from one sample sequenced in a study of blood T cell repertoires in COVID-19. Assay: immunoSEQ multiplex PCR; the TCRdb copy retains only in-frame clones and omits some. The sample carries 170,000 or so clones, roughly 88% recorded once. Sequences were obtained from PBMCs or T cells enriched from blood (not recorded which). These receptor sequences come from a woman aged 18 to 35 who had recovered from COVID-19.

The V gene is TRBV5-1, the J gene TRBJ2-1, with TRBD1 matching 10 bases. J gave up 8 bases and V 7 bases, and 6 bases lay outside the gene matches. The germline gives CDR1 SGHRS, CDR2 YFSETQ. There are 13 residues in the CDR3. CDR3 protein: CASRRTGGYEQFF. The CDR3 DNA follows: TGCGCCAGCCGACGGACAGGGGGATATGAGCAGTTCTTC. Full variable domain (rest looked up from reference TRBV5-1 and TRBJ2-1): KAGVTQTPRYLIKTRGQQVTLSCSPISGHRSVSWYQQTPGQGLQFLFEYFSETQRNKGNFPGRFSGRQFSNSRSEMNVSTLELGDSALYLCASRRTGGYEQFFGPGTRLTVL.

The chain couples TRBV9 to TRBJ1-2; TRBD1 is a possible D gene (5 bases). CDR1 SGDLS and CDR2 YYNGEE come from the germline V gene. This CDR3 contains 17 residues. Deletions cut 0 bases from V and 4 bases from J, with 19 bases between. Here the CDR3 DNA reads TGTGCCAGCAGCGTAGATCTCGTCGAAGGGGCTACCTATGGCTACACCTTC. It yields the protein CASSVDLVEGATYGYTF.

This rearrangement joins TRBV29-1 to TRBJ2-7; 9 bases match TRBD1. The ends lost 7 bases at V and 6 bases at J; junction bases unmatched: 7. CDR3 size: 12 residues. The germline gives CDR1 SQVTM, CDR2 ANQGSEA. CDR3 sequence reads: CSERTGVGEQYF. The CDR3 DNA sequence: TGCAGCGAACGGACAGGGGTAGGCGAGCAGTACTTC.

The chain couples TRBV7-2 to TRBJ2-5; 8 nucleotides agree with TRBD1. CDR1 and CDR2 from the germline V gene are SGHTA and FQGNSA. With 1 base clipped from V and 5 bases from J, the junction kept 12 bases outside the gene matches. This CDR3 comprises 17 residues. CDR3 residues: CASSLGQGARYGETQYF. The CDR3 bases are TGTGCCAGCAGCTTAGGGCAGGGGGCACGGTATGGGGAGACCCAGTACTTC.

The rearrangement joins TRBV28 to TRBJ2-3; the D is unclear. This CDR3 has 11 amino acids. Trimming shortened V by 5 bases and J by 5 bases, and 5 bases separated the two germline ends. Germline assignment: CDR1 MDHEN and CDR2 SYDVKM. The CDR3 nucleotides are TGTGCCAGCAGTCCCCTAGATACGCAGTATTTT. This encodes CASSPLDTQYF.

The chain couples TRBV15 to TRBJ1-2; 9 bases agree with TRBD1. This CDR3 region has 19 residues. Germline values: CDR1 LNHNV, CDR2 YYDKDF (reference sequence). V dropped 4 bases and J dropped 2; count of bases not matched to a gene: 17. The CDR3 sequence: CATSTDRDRVPLLNYGYTF. Here the CDR3 DNA reads TGTGCCACCAGCACTGACCGGGACAGGGTGCCCCTTTTGAACTATGGCTACACCTTC. Drawing the rest from reference TRBV15 and TRBJ1-2, the complete variable domain is DAMVIQNPRYQVTQFGKPVTLSCSQTLNHNVMYWYQQKSSQAPKLLFHYYDKDFNNEADTPDNFQSRRPNTSFCFLDIRSPGLGDTAMYLCATSTDRDRVPLLNYGYTFGSGTRLTVV.

The V call is TRBV30, the J call TRBJ1-6; D remains ambiguous. CDR3 length: 12 amino acids. Germline CDR1 and CDR2: GTSNPN and SVGIG (reference sequence). V lost 5 bases to trimming and J lost 5 bases, with 7 bases between them. In DNA, the CDR3 is TGTGCCTGGGGATTCAATAATTCACCCCTCCACTTT. Translating it yields CAWGFNNSPLHF.

The rearrangement uses TRBV7-3 and TRBJ2-7; TRBD1 matches at 8 bases. V trimming: 2 bases; J trimming: 3 bases; junction bases outside the gene matches: 6. This CDR3 region has 15 residues. The germline gives CDR1 SGHTA, CDR2 FQGTGA. CDR3 amino acids: CASSLFPGGNYEQYF. The CDR3 nucleotides are TGTGCCAGCAGCTTATTCCCAGGGGGCAACTACGAGCAGTACTTC.

This chain links TRBV7-8 with TRBJ1-2, with D uncertain. The CDR3 is 13 residues long. V was clipped by 7 bases and J by 5 bases, with 14 bases between them. Germline CDR1 is SGHVS and CDR2 is FQNEAQ. The CDR3 nucleotides read TGTGCCAGCACGCCCAACCAGGATTATGGCTACACCTTC. It codes for CASTPNQDYGYTF.

V gene TRBV6-5 combines with J gene TRBJ2-1; 8 bases line up with TRBD2. The junction had 9 bases not matched to a gene; V was cut back by 2 bases and J by 6 bases. The CDR3 runs to 16 residues. Germline V gene sequence: CDR1 MNHEY, CDR2 SVGAGI. CDR3 DNA sequence: TGTGCCAGCAGTTACAGGACGGGGGGGCCTTTCAATGAGCAGTTCTTC. Amino acids: CASSYRTGGPFNEQFF.

This clone showed up many times. This chain joins TRBV11-1 and TRBJ2-1; 8 nucleotides match TRBD1. V lost 5 bases and J lost 3; bases outside the gene matches: 6. The CDR3 spans 15 residues. CDR1 and CDR2 (germline): SGHAT, FQDESV (reference sequence). The CDR3 DNA is TGTGCCAGCAGCAGAGGACAGGGAGACTACAATGAGCAGTTCTTC. Translation: CASSRGQGDYNEQFF.

The J gene is TRBJ2-1, the V gene TRBV27; no clear D. Germline V gives CDR1 MNHEY, CDR2 SMNVEV (reference sequence). CDR3 length: 13 residues. Deletions cut 3 bases from V and 5 bases from J, with 8 bases between. Here the CDR3 reads CASSFSVNNEQFF. The CDR3 DNA sequence: TGTGCCAGCAGTTTCTCGGTTAACAATGAGCAGTTCTTC.

V usage is TRBV5-1 and J usage is TRBJ1-5; 10 nucleotides align to TRBD1. The CDR3 covers 14 residues. Losses at the gene ends were 3 bases for V and 5 bases for J; bases not matched to a gene: 2. Germline loops: CDR1 SGHRS, CDR2 YFSETQ. The CDR3 sequence is CASSWGTGDQPQHF. CDR3 nucleotides: TGCGCCAGCAGCTGGGGGACAGGGGATCAGCCCCAGCATTTT.

The chain recombines TRBV20-1 with TRBJ2-5; D gene uncertain. This CDR3 contains 10 residues. The V and J ends lost 5 bases and 3 bases respectively, with 4 bases between them. Per the germline V gene, CDR1 is DFQATT and CDR2 is SNEGSKA (reference sequence). The CDR3 DNA reads TGCAGTGCTGTCGAAGAGACCCAGTACTTC. It yields the protein CSAVEETQYF.

The V gene is TRBV18, the J gene TRBJ2-1, with 7 bases that match TRBD1. The CDR3 extends over 16 amino acids. Per the germline V gene, CDR1 is KGHSH and CDR2 is LQKENI. The V segment lost 4 bases and the J segment 3 bases; nucleotides outside the gene matches: 9. The CDR3 loop is CASSLRTGDGYNEQFF. CDR3 DNA: TGTGCCAGCTCACTTAGGACAGGCGATGGCTACAATGAGCAGTTCTTC.

This clone was seen only once. J is TRBJ1-2 and V is TRBV27, with 11 bases matching TRBD1. Trimming took 6 bases from V and 6 from J; bases not matched to a gene: 15. The CDR3 is made up of 17 amino acids. Per germline, CDR1 MNHEY and CDR2 SMNVEV (reference sequence). The CDR3 bases are TGTGCCAGCAGCCAAGGGACAGGGGGAATAAAGGTCGATGGCTACACCTTC. It encodes CASSQGTGGIKVDGYTF.

The chain links TRBV5-1 to TRBJ2-2; possible D gene TRBD1, 6 bases. The V gene's germline CDR1 is SGHRS and CDR2 YFSETQ. The V gene lost 2 bases and the J gene lost 2 bases, with 16 bases spanning the gap. The CDR3 runs 17 residues. The chain's CDR3 is CASSLPLTGHNTGELFF. The CDR3 coding sequence is TGCGCCAGCAGCTTACCCCTCACGGGACACAACACCGGGGAGCTGTTTTTT.